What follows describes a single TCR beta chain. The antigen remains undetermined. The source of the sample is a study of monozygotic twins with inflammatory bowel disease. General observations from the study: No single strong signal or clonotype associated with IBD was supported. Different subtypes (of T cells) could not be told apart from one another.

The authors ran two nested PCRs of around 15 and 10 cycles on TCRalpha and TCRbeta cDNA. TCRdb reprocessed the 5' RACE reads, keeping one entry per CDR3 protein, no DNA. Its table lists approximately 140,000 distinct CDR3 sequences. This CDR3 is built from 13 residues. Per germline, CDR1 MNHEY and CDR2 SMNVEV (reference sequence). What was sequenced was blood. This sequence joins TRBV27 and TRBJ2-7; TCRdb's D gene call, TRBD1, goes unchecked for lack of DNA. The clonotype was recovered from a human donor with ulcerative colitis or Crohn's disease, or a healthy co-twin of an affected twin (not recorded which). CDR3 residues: CASKRDSSYEQYF.